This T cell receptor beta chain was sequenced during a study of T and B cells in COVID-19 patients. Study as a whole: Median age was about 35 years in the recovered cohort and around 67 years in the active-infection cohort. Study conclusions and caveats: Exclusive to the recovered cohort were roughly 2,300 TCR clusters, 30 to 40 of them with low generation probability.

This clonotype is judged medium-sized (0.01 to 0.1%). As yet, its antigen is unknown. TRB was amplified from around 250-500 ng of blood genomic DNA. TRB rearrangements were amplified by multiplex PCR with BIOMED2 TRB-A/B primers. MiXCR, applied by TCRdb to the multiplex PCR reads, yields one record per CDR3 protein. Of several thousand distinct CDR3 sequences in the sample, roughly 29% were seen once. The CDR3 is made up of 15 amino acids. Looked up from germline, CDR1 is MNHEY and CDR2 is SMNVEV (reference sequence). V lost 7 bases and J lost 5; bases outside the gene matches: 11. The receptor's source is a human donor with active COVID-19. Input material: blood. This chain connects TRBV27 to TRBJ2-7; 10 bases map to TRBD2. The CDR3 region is CASTVSLAGVNEQYF. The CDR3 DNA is TGTGCCAGCACCGTCAGCCTAGCGGGAGTCAACGAGCAGTACTTC.